This TCR beta chain was sequenced in a study of blood T cell repertoires in COVID-19. As for the study in general: Material from acute and convalescent COVID-19 was sourced from the United States, Italy and Spain. From T cells, B-cell-depleted T cells, or PBMCs came the material, which was cDNA or gDNA.

With respect to this clone: Different DNA sequences within this sample yield the same CDR3.

Methods used by the authors: Amplifying reference gene primers gave estimates of nucleated cell counts. This table comes from immunoSEQ multiplex PCR, and its TCRdb copy is limited to in-frame clones, with some not included. That table gives V, J and clone size, and the DNA gave D and trimming. The repertoire holds around 100,000 clones, with roughly 72% as singletons. The CDR3 contains 14 residues. Per the germline V gene, CDR1 is SGDLS and CDR2 is YYNGEE. The V end was cut by 2 bases, the J end by 2 bases, with 10 bases between. The chain recombines TRBV9 with TRBJ1-2, with a tentative D call TRBD1 (6 bases). The receptor was derived from a man older than 75 with acute or convalescent COVID-19. Sequencing used peripheral blood. CDR3 region: CASSVGQTNYGYTF. The CDR3 DNA reads as TGTGCCAGCAGCGTTGGACAGACCAACTATGGCTACACCTTC.